These T cell receptor beta chains were read from a single sample in a study of PD-L1 blockade in urothelial cancer. Method: immunoSEQ multiplex PCR; TCRdb's copy keeps in-frame clones and lacks some. The sample yields some 79,000 clones, over 80% seen once. This sample comprised PBMCs, obtained around atezolizumab (anti-PD-L1) treatment. These receptors all stem from a man in his 70s with urothelial cancer. CDR3s include the opening cysteine and the closing phenylalanine or tryptophan. A D gene is named only where the DNA matches it firmly. The size entry is marked missing in some rows and otherwise reads once, few, many or a size class.

j_call d_call clone_size v_call cdr3_aa cdr3_nt
TRBJ1-5 . few TRBV30 CAWSLQGGQPQHF TGTGCCTGGAGCCTACAAGGGGGTCAGCCCCAGCATTTT
TRBJ2-7 TRBD1 . TRBV7-2 CASSLDRGTREQYF TGTGCCAGCAGCTTAGACAGGGGGACACGCGAGCAGTACTTC
TRBJ2-1 TRBD1 . TRBV7-9 CASSSPPGQRDNEQFF TGTGCCAGCAGCTCCCCGCCGGGACAGAGGGACAATGAGCAGTTCTTC
TRBJ1-4 TRBD1 . TRBV5-5 CASSFPGQDEKLFF TGTGCCAGCAGCTTCCCGGGACAGGATGAAAAACTGTTTTTT
TRBJ1-1 TRBD1 . TRBV9 CASSIQGAASTEAFF TGTGCCAGCAGCATACAGGGGGCAGCGAGTACTGAAGCTTTCTTT
TRBJ2-1 TRBD2 . TRBV4-2 CASSQEGLAGARYNEQFF TGTGCCAGCAGCCAAGAAGGACTAGCGGGAGCCCGCTACAATGAGCAGTTCTTC
TRBJ1-2 TRBD1 . TRBV9 CASSVFGTGGGGYTF TGTGCCAGCAGCGTATTTGGGACAGGGGGGGGTGGCTACACCTTC
TRBJ1-2 . . TRBV7-6 CASSPRQDHYGYTF TGTGCCAGCAGCCCCCGACAGGATCACTATGGCTACACCTTC
TRBJ1-6 . . TRBV5-4 CASSSSVLSGSPLHF TGTGCCAGCAGCTCCAGTGTGCTCTCGGGATCACCCCTCCACTTT
TRBJ2-7 TRBD1 . TRBV27 CASSPGTVLYEQYF TGTGCCAGCAGTCCCGGGACAGTTCTCTACGAGCAGTACTTC
TRBJ1-2 . . TRBV7-9 CASSPTTTLIRGYTF TGTGCCAGCAGCCCAACCACTACACTGATAAGAGGCTACACCTTC
TRBJ1-3 . . TRBV2 CASSGQVLNSGNTIYF TGTGCCAGCAGTGGACAGGTGCTTAACTCTGGAAACACCATATATTTT
TRBJ2-1 TRBD1 . TRBV6-1 CASIWDRGVNEQFF TGTGCCAGCATTTGGGACAGGGGCGTGAATGAGCAGTTCTTC
TRBJ2-3 TRBD2 . TRBV5-6 CASSLVAGGTDTQYF TGTGCCAGCAGCTTGGTTGCGGGAGGGACAGATACGCAGTATTTT
TRBJ1-2 . . TRBV7-9 CASSRNYGYTF TGTGCCAGCAGCCGTAACTATGGCTACACCTTC
TRBJ2-5 . . TRBV6-1 CASSESPHPQETQYF TGTGCCAGCAGTGAAAGCCCCCATCCCCAAGAGACCCAGTACTTC
TRBJ2-5 . . TRBV7-2 CASSLAASIPTRETQYF TGTGCCAGCAGCTTAGCGGCCTCAATCCCCACCAGAGAGACCCAGTACTTC
TRBJ1-1 . . TRBV14 CASSPLPNTEAFF TGTGCCAGCAGCCCCCTCCCGAACACTGAAGCTTTCTTT
TRBJ2-5 TRBD2 . TRBV5-1 CASSLGGHSGGPLQETQYF TGCGCCAGCAGCTTGGGAGGTCATAGCGGGGGGCCCCTCCAAGAGACCCAGTACTTC
TRBJ1-1 . few TRBV5-1 CASSLGGVRGLNTEAFF TGCGCCAGCAGCTTGGGTGGGGTAAGGGGCCTGAACACTGAAGCTTTCTTT
TRBJ2-3 . . TRBV6-6 CASSYSRSGADTQYF TGTGCCAGCAGTTACTCCCGGTCGGGAGCTGATACGCAGTATTTT
TRBJ2-3 TRBD1 . TRBV9 CASSVGGQGLDTQYF TGTGCCAGCAGCGTAGGGGGACAGGGGTTAGATACGCAGTATTTT
TRBJ1-3 . . TRBV7-9 CASSLGDTLSGNTIYF TGTGCCAGCAGCTTAGGGGACACCCTCTCTGGAAACACCATATATTTT
TRBJ2-1 . once TRBV7-2 CASSDSGTWSEQFF TGTGCCAGCAGCGACTCCGGGACTTGGAGTGAGCAGTTCTTC
TRBJ2-7 TRBD2 . TRBV19 CASSIVAGNEQYF TGTGCCAGTAGTATAGTAGCGGGTAACGAGCAGTACTTC
TRBJ2-7 TRBD2 . TRBV18 CASSPPTRTSGAPYEQYF TGTGCCAGCTCACCACCGACCCGGACTAGCGGGGCCCCCTACGAGCAGTACTTC
TRBJ2-3 . . TRBV13 CASSLRLADTQYF TGTGCCAGCAGCTTACGGCTAGCAGATACGCAGTATTTT
TRBJ1-1 . . TRBV7-2 CASSLTRVNTEAFF TGTGCCAGCAGCTTAACCCGGGTGAACACTGAAGCTTTCTTT
TRBJ1-1 . . TRBV6-6 CASSYSWQGLPEAFF TGTGCCAGCAGTTACTCGTGGCAGGGGCTGCCCGAAGCTTTCTTT
TRBJ1-5 TRBD1 . TRBV19 CASSIYVGTGAFYGNQPQHF TGTGCCAGTAGTATATATGTTGGGACAGGGGCGTTCTACGGCAATCAGCCCCAGCATTTT
TRBJ2-7 . . TRBV21-1 CASSKKNRTYEQYF TGTGCCAGCAGCAAAAAAAACAGGACCTACGAGCAGTACTTC
TRBJ1-2 . medium-sized TRBV29-1 CSVEDPVNYGYTF TGCAGCGTTGAAGATCCTGTAAACTATGGCTACACCTTC
TRBJ1-4 TRBD1 . TRBV19 CASKGGSSTGGREKLFF TGTGCCAGTAAAGGAGGATCATCCACAGGGGGGCGGGAAAAACTGTTTTTT
TRBJ2-7 TRBD1 . TRBV7-2 CASSPTGIGLYEQYF TGTGCCAGCAGCCCGACAGGGATAGGGCTCTACGAGCAGTACTTC